Here is one T cell receptor (beta chain) with its context. The V end was cut by 4 bases, the J end by 4 bases, with 16 bases between. This CDR3 has 16 amino acids. Germline V gene data show CDR1 as MGHRA and CDR2 as YSYEKL. The data are from a study of tumour-infiltrating T cells in Burkitt lymphoma. Using immunoSEQ multiplex PCR, the repertoire was profiled, and TCRdb retains in-frame clones only, with some absent. This sample has around 9,900 clones; 62% occur once, and the top ten carry approximately 5.6%. V and J are TRBV4-1 and TRBJ1-4; TRBD1 is a possible D gene (5 bases). This receptor was taken from a human donor with diffuse large B-cell lymphoma. The sequenced sample was tumor tissue. The CDR3 DNA reads TGCGCCAGCAGCCCTCCCGTCACAGGAAATAATGAAAAACTGTTTTTT. Encoded protein: CASSPPVTGNNEKLFF.